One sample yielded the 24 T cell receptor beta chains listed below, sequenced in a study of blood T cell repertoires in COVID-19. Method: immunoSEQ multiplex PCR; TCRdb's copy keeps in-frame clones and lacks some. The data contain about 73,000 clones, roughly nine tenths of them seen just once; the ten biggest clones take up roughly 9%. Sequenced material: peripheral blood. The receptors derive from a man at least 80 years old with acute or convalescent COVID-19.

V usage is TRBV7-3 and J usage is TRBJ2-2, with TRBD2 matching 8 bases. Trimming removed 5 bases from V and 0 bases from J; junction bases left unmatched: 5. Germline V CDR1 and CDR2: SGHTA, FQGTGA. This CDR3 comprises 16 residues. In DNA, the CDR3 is TGTGCCAGCAGCCCGAAGCGGGGGACGAACACCGGGGAGCTGTTTTTT. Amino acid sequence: CASSPKRGTNTGELFF.

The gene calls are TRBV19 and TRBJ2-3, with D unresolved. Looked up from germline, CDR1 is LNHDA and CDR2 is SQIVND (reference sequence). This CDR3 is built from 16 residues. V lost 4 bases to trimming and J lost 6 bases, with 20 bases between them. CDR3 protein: CASSKRLPSERDTQYF. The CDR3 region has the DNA TGTGCCAGTAGTAAGCGCCTGCCGAGCGAGAGGGATACGCAGTATTTT.

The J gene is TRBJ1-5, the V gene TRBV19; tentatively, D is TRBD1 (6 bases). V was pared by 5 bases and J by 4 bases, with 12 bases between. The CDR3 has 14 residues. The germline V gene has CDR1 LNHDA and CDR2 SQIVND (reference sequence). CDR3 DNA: TGTGCCAGTAGTGAACAGGGAGCGAATCAGCCCCAGCATTTT. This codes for CASSEQGANQPQHF.

The CDR3 sequence is CASSVETGGAGNEQFF. The CDR3 region has the DNA TGTGCCAGCAGCGTGGAAACAGGGGGCGCAGGAAATGAGCAGTTCTTC. The genes are TRBV5-6 and TRBJ2-1; TRBD1 agrees at 9 bases. V dropped 4 bases and J dropped 7; count of bases not matched to a gene: 12. The length of the CDR3 is 16 residues. CDR1 is SGHDT, CDR2 YYEEEE, per germline.

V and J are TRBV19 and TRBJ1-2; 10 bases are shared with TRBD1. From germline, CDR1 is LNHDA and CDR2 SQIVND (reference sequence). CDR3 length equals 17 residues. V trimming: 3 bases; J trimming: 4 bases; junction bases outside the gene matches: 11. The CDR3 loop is CASSMDGTGDVLYGYTF. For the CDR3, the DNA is TGTGCCAGTAGTATGGACGGGACAGGGGATGTACTCTATGGCTACACCTTC.

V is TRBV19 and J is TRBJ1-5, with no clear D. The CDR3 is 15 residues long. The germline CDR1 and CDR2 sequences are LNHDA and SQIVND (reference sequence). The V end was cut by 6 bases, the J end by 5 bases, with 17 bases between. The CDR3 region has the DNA TGTGCCAGTAGGGGCCACCGGGAGGGAGATCAGCCCCAGCATTTT. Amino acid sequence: CASRGHREGDQPQHF.

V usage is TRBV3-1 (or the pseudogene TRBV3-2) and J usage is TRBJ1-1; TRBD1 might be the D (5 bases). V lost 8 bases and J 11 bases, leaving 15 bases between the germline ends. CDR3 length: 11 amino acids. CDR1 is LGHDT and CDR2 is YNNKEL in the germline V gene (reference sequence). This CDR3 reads CASAGGADAFF. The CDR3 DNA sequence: TGTGCCAGCGCAGGAGGGGCCGATGCTTTCTTT.

The CDR3 reads CASSPGGGGELFF. In nucleotides, the CDR3 is TGTGCCAGCAGCCCCGGGGGGGGCGGGGAGCTGTTTTTT. The chain uses TRBV3-1 (or the pseudogene TRBV3-2) and TRBJ2-2; TRBD2 matches at 8 bases. Germline trimming cut 4 bases from V and 7 bases from J; bases unmatched to any gene: 2. Per the germline V gene, CDR1 is LGHDT and CDR2 is YNNKEL (reference sequence). The CDR3 contains 13 residues.

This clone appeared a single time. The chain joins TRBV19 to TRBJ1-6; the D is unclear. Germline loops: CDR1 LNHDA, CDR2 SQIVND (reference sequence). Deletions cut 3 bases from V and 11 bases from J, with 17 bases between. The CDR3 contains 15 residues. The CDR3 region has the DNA TGTGCCAGTAGTATTGGTAGCCGGTTTGAGACACCCCTCCACTTT. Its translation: CASSIGSRFETPLHF.

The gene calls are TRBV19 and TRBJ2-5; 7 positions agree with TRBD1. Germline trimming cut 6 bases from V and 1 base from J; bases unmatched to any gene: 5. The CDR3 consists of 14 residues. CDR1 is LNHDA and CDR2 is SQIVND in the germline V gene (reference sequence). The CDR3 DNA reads TGTGCCAGTAGCGAACAGGGGTTCCAAGAGACCCAGTACTTC. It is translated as CASSEQGFQETQYF.

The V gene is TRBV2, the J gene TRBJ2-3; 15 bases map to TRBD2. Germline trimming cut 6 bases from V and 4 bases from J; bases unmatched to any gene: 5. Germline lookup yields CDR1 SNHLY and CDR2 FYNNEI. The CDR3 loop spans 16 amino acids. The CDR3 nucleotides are TGTGCCAGCAGCGCTCGGACTAGCGGGGGGGCAGATACGCAGTATTTT. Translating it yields CASSARTSGGADTQYF.

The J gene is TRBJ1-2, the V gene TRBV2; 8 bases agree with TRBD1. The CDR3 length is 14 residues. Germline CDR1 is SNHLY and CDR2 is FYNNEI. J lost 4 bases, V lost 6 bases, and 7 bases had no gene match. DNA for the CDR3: TGTGCCAGCAGCGGACAGGGATTTACCTATGGCTACACCTTC. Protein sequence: CASSGQGFTYGYTF.

CDR3 loop: CASRVGGGVNEQYF. The CDR3 DNA reads TGTGCCAGCAGGGTCGGGGGGGGAGTGAACGAGCAGTACTTC. The chain combines TRBV6-5 with TRBJ2-7, with 8 positions matching TRBD2. The CDR3 is 14 amino acids. V lost 6 bases and J lost 5; bases outside the gene matches: 9. Germline CDR1 is MNHEY and CDR2 is SVGAGI.

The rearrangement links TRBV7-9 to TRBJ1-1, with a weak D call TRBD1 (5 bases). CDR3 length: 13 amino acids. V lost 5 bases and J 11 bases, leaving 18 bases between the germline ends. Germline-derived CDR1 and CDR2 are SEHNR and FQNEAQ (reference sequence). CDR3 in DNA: TGTGCCAGCAGCCTGCTCCTAAGGGGTCTGGCTTTCTTT. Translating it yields CASSLLLRGLAFF. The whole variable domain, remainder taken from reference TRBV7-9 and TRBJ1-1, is DTGVSQNPRHKITKRGQNVTFRCDPISEHNRLYWYRQTLGQGPEFLTYFQNEAQLEKSRLLSDRFSAERPKGSFSTLEIQRTEQGDSAMYLCASSLLLRGLAFFGQGTRLTVV.

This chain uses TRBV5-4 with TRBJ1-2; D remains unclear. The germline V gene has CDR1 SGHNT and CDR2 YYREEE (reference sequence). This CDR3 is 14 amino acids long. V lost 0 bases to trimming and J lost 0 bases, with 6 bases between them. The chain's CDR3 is CASSLESANYGYTF. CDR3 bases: TGTGCCAGCAGCTTGGAATCAGCTAACTATGGCTACACCTTC.

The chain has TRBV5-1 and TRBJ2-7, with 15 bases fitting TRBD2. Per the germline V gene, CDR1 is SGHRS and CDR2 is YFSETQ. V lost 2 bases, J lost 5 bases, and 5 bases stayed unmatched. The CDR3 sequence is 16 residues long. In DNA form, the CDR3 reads TGCGCCAGCAGCTTAGGACTAGCGGGAGGGCCTGACGAGCAGTACTTC. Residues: CASSLGLAGGPDEQYF.

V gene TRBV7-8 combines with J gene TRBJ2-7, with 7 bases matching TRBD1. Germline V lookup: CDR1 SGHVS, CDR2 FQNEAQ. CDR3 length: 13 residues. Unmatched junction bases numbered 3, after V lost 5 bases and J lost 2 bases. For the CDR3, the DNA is TGTGCCAGCAGCCGGGACAGTACCTACGAGCAGTACTTC. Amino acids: CASSRDSTYEQYF. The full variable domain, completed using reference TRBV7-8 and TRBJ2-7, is GAGVSQSPRYKVAKRGQDVALRCDPISGHVSLFWYQQALGQGPEFLTYFQNEAQLDKSGLPSDRFFAERPEGSVSTLKIQRTQQEDSAVYLCASSRDSTYEQYFGPGTRLTVT.

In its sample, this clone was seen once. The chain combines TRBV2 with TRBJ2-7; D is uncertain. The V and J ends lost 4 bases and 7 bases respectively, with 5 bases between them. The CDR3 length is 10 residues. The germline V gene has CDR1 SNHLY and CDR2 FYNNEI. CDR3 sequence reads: CASSVEEQYF. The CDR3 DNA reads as TGTGCCAGCAGTGTAGAAGAGCAGTACTTC.

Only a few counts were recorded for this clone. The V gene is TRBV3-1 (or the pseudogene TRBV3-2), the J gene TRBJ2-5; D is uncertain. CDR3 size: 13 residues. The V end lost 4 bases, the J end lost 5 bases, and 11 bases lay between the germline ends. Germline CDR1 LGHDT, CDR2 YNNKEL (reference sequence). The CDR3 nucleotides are TGTGCCAGCAGCCCGAGTGCGATTGAGACCCAGTACTTC. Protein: CASSPSAIETQYF.

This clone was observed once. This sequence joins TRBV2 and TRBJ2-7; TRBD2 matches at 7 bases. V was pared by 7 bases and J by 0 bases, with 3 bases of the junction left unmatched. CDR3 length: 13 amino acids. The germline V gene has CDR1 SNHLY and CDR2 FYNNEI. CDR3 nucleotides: TGTGCCAGCAACCAGCGGGACTCCTACGAGCAGTACTTC. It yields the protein CASNQRDSYEQYF.

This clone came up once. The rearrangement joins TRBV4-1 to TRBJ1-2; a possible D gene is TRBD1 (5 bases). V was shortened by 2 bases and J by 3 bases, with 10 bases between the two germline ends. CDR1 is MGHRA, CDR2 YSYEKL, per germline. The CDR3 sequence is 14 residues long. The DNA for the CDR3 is TGCGCCAGCAGCCAACCTACAGGTGACTATGGCTACACCTTC. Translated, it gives CASSQPTGDYGYTF.

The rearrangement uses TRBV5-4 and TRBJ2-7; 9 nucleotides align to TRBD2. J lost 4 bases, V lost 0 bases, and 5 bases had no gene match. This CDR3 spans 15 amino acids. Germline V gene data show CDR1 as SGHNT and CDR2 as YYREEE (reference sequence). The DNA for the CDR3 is TGTGCCAGCAGCTTGGTGGGTAGCGGGGGATACGAGCAGTACTTC. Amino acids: CASSLVGSGGYEQYF.

The CDR3 DNA sequence: TGCGCCAGCAGCTCTAACAGGGGCCCCGGGGAGCTGTTTTTT. It yields the protein CASSSNRGPGELFF. The chain combines TRBV5-1 with TRBJ2-2, with 7 bases lining up with TRBD1. Looked up from germline, CDR1 is SGHRS and CDR2 is YFSETQ. The CDR3 spans 14 residues. The trim removed 3 bases at V and 6 bases at J, leaving 5 bases unmatched.

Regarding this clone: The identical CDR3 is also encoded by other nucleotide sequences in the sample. The CDR3 is CASREMTAPLNTEAFF. CDR3 DNA: TGTGCCAGCAGAGAAATGACAGCTCCTCTGAACACTGAAGCTTTCTTT. The V gene is TRBV6-1, the J gene TRBJ1-1; possibly TRBD1 for D (5 bases). From germline, CDR1 is MNHNS and CDR2 SASEGT. The CDR3 has 16 residues. V lost 6 bases and J lost 0, with 17 bases in between.